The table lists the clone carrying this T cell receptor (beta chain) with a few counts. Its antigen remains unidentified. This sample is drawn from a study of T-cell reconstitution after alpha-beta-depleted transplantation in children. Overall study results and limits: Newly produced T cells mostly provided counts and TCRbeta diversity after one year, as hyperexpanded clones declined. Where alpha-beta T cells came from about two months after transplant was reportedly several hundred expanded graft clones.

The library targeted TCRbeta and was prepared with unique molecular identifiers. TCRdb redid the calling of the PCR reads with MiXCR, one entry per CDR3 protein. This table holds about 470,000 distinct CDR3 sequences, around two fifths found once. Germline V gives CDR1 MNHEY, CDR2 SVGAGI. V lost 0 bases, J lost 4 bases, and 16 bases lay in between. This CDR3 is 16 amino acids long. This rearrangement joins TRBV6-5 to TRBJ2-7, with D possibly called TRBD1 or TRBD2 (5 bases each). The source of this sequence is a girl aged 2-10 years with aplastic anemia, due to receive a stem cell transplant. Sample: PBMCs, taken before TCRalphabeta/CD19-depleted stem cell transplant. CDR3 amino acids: CASSYSSEWGSYEQYF. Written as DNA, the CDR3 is TGTGCCAGCAGTTACTCGTCAGAGTGGGGGTCTTACGAGCAGTACTTC.